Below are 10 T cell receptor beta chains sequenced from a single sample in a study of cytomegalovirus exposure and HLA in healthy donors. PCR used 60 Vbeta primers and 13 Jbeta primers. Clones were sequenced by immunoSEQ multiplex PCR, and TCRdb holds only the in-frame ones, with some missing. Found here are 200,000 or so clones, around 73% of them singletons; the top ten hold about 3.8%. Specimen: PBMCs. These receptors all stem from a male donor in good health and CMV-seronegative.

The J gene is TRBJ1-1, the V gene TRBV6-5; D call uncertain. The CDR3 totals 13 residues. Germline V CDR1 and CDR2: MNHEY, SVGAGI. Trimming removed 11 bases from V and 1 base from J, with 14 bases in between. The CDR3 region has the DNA TGTGCCTCATCCTCCACTAAGAACACTGAAGCTTTCTTT. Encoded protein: CASSSTKNTEAFF.

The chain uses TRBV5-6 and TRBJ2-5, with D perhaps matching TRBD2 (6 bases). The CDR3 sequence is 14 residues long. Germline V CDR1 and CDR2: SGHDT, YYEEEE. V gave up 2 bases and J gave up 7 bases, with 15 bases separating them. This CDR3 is CASSFGSGGGTQYF. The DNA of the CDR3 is TGTGCCAGCAGCTTCGGTTCCGGGGGAGGGACCCAGTACTTC.

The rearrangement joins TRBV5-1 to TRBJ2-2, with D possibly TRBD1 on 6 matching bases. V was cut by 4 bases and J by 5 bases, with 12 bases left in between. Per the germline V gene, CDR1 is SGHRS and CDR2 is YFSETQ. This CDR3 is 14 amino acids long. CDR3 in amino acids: CASSTLQGTGELFF. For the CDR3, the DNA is TGCGCCAGCAGCACCTTACAGGGAACCGGGGAGCTGTTTTTT.

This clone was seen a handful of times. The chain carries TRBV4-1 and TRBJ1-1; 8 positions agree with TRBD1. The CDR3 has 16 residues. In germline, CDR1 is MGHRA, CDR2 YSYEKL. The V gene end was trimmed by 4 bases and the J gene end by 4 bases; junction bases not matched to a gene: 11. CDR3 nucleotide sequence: TGCGCCAGCAGCCCCCATTTTGAGCAGGGGGCCACTGAAGCTTTCTTT. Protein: CASSPHFEQGATEAFF.

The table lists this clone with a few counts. CDR3 nucleotide sequence: TGTGCCAGCAGCGCCGGGACCCACTTGGGACTCTTCTCCTACGAGCAGTACTTC. This sequence encodes CASSAGTHLGLFSYEQYF. The chain carries TRBV7-9 and TRBJ2-7, with a possible D match to TRBD2 (6 bases). V lost 5 bases and J 0 bases, leaving 23 bases between the germline ends. The CDR3 is 18 amino acids. The V gene's germline CDR1 is SEHNR and CDR2 FQNEAQ (reference sequence).

The CDR3 DNA follows: TGTGCCAGAAGCTTGTCGGAGGAGGGACCCGGGGAGCTGTTTTTT. Amino acids: CARSLSEEGPGELFF. The chain uses TRBV5-3 and TRBJ2-2; weak D call: TRBD2 (6 bases). TRBV5-3 carries the ORF label, with uncertain function. The CDR3 contains 15 residues. Trimming removed 1 base at V and 6 bases at J, with 13 bases between.

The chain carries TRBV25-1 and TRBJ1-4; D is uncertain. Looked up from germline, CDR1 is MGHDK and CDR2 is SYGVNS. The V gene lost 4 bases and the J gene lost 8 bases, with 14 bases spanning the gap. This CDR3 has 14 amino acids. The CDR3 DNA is TGTGCCAGCAGTGGTCCCGGAGGGTACGAAAAACTGTTTTTT. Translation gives CASSGPGGYEKLFF.

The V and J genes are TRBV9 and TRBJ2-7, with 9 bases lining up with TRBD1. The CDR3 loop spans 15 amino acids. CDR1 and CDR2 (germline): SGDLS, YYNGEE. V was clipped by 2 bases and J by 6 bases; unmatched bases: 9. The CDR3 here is CASSVGGTGRGEQYF. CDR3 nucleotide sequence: TGTGCCAGCAGCGTGGGGGGGACAGGGAGGGGCGAGCAGTACTTC.

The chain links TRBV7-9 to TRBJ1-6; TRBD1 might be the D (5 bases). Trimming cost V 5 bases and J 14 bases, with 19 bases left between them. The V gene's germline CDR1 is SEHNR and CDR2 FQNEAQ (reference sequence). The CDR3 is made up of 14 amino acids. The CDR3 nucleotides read TGTGCCAGCAGCCCCGCCAGGGATGAGCCGGCCCTCCACTTT. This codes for CASSPARDEPALHF.

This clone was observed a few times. The CDR3 sequence is CASSLLRADTEAFF. For the CDR3, the DNA is TGCGCCAGCAGCTTGTTGAGGGCGGACACTGAAGCTTTCTTT. The gene calls are TRBV5-1 and TRBJ1-1; D unclear. Germline V gene data show CDR1 as SGHRS and CDR2 as YFSETQ. The V and J ends lost 1 base and 3 bases respectively, with 10 bases between them. The CDR3 has 14 residues.